This T cell receptor (beta chain) was found in a study of T cells in Graves' hyperthyroidism and ophthalmopathy. Germline V gene sequence: CDR1 SGHRS, CDR2 YFSETQ. CDR3 length: 15 amino acids. The V and J ends lost 0 bases and 0 bases respectively, with 10 bases between them. TCR beta CDR3 regions were amplified from RNA. A first-round RT-PCR of the TCR CDR3 used the HTBI primer set. TCRdb passed the multiplex PCR reads through MiXCR, listing each CDR3 protein once. Of about 350,000 distinct CDR3 sequences detected, 12% to 15% appear once; the ten largest clones hold roughly a fifth. The study excluded patients with uncontrolled infection, other autoimmune disease, pregnancy or lactation.

This TCR came from a woman between 55 and 75 years old with Graves' ophthalmopathy. Sequences were obtained from blood. The J gene is TRBJ2-7, the V gene TRBV5-1; D is unclear. CDR3 residues: CASSLAAATSYEQYF. The CDR3 nucleotides read TGCGCCAGCAGCTTGGCTGCGGCGACCTCCTACGAGCAGTACTTC.